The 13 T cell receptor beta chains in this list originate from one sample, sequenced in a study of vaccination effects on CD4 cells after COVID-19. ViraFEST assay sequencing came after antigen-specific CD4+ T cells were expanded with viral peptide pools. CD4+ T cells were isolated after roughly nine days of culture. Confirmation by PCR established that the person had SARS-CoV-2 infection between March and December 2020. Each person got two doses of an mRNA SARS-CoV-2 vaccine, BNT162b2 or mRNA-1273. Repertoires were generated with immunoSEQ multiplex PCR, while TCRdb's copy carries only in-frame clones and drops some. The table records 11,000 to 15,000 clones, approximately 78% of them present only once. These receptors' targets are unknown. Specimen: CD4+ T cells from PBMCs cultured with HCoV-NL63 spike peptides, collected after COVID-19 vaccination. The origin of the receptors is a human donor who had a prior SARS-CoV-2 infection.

Here the CDR3 DNA reads TGTGCCAGCAGCGGACCTCAGCAGGGAGGCTATGGCTACACCTTC. It specifies CASSGPQQGGYGYTF. The rearrangement joins TRBV9 to TRBJ1-2; D perhaps matches TRBD1 (5 bases). This CDR3 has 15 residues. Germline CDR1 reads SGDLS; CDR2 reads YYNGEE. V gave up 3 bases and J gave up 4 bases, with 16 bases separating them.

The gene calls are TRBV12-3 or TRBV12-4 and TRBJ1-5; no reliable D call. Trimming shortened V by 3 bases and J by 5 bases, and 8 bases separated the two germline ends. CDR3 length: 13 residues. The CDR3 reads CASSFSGDQPQHF. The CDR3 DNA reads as TGTGCCAGCAGTTTCTCGGGAGATCAGCCCCAGCATTTT.

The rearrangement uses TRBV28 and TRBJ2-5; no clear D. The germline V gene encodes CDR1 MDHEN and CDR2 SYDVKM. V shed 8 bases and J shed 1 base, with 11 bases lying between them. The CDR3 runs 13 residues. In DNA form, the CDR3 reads TGTGCCAGCTTTGGACGGCCCCAAGAGACCCAGTACTTC. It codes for CASFGRPQETQYF.

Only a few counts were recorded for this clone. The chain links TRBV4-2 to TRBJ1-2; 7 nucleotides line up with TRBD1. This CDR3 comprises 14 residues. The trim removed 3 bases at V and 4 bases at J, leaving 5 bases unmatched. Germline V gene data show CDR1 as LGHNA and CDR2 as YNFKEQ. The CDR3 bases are TGTGCCAGCAGCCATGGGGACAGCCGCTATGGCTACACCTTC. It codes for CASSHGDSRYGYTF.

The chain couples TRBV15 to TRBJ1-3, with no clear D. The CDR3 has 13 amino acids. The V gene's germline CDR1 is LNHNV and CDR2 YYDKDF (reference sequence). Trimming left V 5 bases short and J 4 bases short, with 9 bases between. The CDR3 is CATSGEVGNTIYF. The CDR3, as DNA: TGTGCCACCAGCGGTGAAGTAGGAAACACCATATATTTT.

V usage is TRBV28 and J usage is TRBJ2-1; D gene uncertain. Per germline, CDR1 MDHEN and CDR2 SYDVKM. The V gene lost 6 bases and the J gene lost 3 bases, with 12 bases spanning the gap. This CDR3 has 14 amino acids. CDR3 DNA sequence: TGTGCCAGCAGCCTCCCCCGCAACTACAATGAGCAGTTCTTC. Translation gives CASSLPRNYNEQFF.

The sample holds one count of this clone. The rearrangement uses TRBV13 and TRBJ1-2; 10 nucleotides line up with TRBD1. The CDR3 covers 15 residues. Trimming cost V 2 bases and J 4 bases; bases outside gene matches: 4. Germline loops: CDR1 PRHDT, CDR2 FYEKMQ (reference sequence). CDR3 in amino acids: CASSLRRTGGYGYTF. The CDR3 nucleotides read TGTGCCAGCAGCTTACGAAGGACAGGGGGCTATGGCTACACCTTC.

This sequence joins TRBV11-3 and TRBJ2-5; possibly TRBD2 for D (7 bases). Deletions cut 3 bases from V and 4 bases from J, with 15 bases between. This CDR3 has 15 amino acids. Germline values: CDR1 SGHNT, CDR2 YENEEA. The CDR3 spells CASSFQGRGGETQYF. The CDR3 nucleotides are TGTGCCAGCAGCTTCCAGGGGAGGGGGGGAGAGACCCAGTACTTC.

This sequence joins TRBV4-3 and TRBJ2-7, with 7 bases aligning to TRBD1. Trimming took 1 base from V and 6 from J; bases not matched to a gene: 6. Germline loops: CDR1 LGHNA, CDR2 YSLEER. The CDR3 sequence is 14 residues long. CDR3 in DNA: TGCGCCAGCAGCCAAGCAGGGGGTAAGGTCGAGCAGTACTTC. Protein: CASSQAGGKVEQYF.

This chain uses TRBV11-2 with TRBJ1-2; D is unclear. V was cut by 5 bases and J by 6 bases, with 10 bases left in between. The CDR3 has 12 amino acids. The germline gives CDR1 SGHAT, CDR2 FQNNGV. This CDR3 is CASSLFRDGYTF. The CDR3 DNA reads TGTGCCAGCAGCCTCTTTCGGGATGGCTACACCTTC.

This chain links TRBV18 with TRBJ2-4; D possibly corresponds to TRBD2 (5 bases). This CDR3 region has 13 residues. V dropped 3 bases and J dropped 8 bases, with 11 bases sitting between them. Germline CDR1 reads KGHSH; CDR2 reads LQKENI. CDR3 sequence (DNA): TGTGCCAGCTCACCCCCTAGCCAGTACATTCAGTACTTC. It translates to CASSPPSQYIQYF.

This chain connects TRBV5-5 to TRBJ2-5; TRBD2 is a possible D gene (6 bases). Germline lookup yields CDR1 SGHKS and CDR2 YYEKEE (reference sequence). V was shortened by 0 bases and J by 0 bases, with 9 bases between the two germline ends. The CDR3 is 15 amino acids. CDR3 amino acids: CASSLAGTHQETQYF. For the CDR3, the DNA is TGTGCCAGCAGCTTGGCCGGGACTCACCAAGAGACCCAGTACTTC.

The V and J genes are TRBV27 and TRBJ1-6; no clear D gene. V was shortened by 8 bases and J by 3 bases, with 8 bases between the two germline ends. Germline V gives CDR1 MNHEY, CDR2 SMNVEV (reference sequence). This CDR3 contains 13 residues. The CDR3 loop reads CASGQNYNSPLHF. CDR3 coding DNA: TGTGCCAGCGGGCAGAACTATAATTCACCCCTCCACTTT.